The present T cell receptor beta chain was sequenced within a study of a mutant IDH1 vaccine in newly diagnosed glioma. V dropped 3 bases and J dropped 3; count of bases not matched to a gene: 9. Per the germline V gene, CDR1 is SGHRS and CDR2 is YFSETQ. This CDR3 is built from 16 residues. The time point: week 5, during vaccination. Doses comprised 300 ug of mutant IDH1 20-mer peptide each, plus topical imiquimod. About this clone itself: Its antigen is not identified.

Some clones are missing from TCRdb's copy, which holds only in-frame ones; the method was immunoSEQ multiplex PCR. The profile shows around 40,000 clones, 70% to 90% of them singletons. The chain combines TRBV5-1 with TRBJ2-1, with 7 bases that match TRBD2. This clonotype was sampled from a middle-aged man with glioma. Sequenced material: PBMCs, taken from a glioma patient whose treatment included an IDH1 peptide vaccine. Written as DNA, the CDR3 is TGCGCCAGCAGCTCCGCCGGGACTACCATCTACAATGAGCAGTTCTTC. It yields the protein CASSSAGTTIYNEQFF.